The 29 T cell receptor beta chains in this list originate from one sample, sequenced in a study of Ad26.COV2.S vaccination and SARS-CoV-2 variants (TCRdb year 2021). In the paper's terms, the treatment or condition label means: about 20 received Ad26.COV2.S at low or high dose, single or two shots; a few received placebo; per-sample allocation not given. For vaccine and placebo recipients, the sequenced repertoires came from samples collected on day 63 after the first injection. Library preparation used the immunoSEQ multiplex PCR assay. Held by TCRdb, this immuneACCESS table contains in-frame sequences only and omits some clones. Under half of the omission traces to an unresolved V gene where checked; the cause of the rest is unknown. This sample has hundreds of thousands of clones in its table, and roughly 81% of those were observed once. The ten largest make up about 3.3% of the sample. The material sequenced was peripheral blood, taken in a trial of Ad26.COV2.S vaccine versus placebo. The source of these receptors is a person between 18 and 65 years old who received the Ad26.COV2.S COVID-19 vaccine or a placebo.

The chain carries TRBV7-8 and TRBJ2-3; D unclear. Deletions cut 1 base from V and 2 bases from J, with 13 bases between. The CDR3 contains 16 residues. Germline V gene data show CDR1 as SGHVS and CDR2 as FQNEAQ. CDR3 residues: CASSLVGQAITDTQYF. The CDR3 coding sequence is TGTGCCAGCAGCTTAGTAGGGCAGGCAATCACAGATACGCAGTATTTT.

The chain uses TRBV7-9 and TRBJ1-2, with D possibly matching TRBD1 (5 bases). Trimming cost V 6 bases and J 4 bases, with 15 bases left between them. Germline CDR1 reads SEHNR; CDR2 reads FQNEAQ (reference sequence). The CDR3 consists of 14 residues. CDR3 loop: CASSPVGGSYGYTF. The CDR3 coding sequence is TGTGCCAGCAGTCCCGTGGGGGGGAGCTATGGCTACACCTTC.

This clone was seen a few times. The chain employs TRBV4-3 and TRBJ2-1, with D perhaps given as TRBD1 or TRBD2 (5 bases each). This CDR3 is 15 amino acids long. Trimming removed 0 bases from V and 4 bases from J, with 10 bases in between. Germline-derived CDR1 and CDR2 are LGHNA and YSLEER. The CDR3 is CASSQDRGLYNEQFF. Here the CDR3 DNA reads TGCGCCAGCAGCCAAGATCGGGGCCTTTACAATGAGCAGTTCTTC.

The V call is TRBV4-3, the J call TRBJ2-7, with a weak D call TRBD2 (7 bases). This CDR3 spans 18 amino acids. The germline CDR1 and CDR2 sequences are LGHNA and YSLEER. The ends were cut back, 1 base at V and 7 bases at J, with 26 bases in the middle. CDR3 DNA sequence: TGCGCCAGCAGCCAAGGACGACCTTTAGGGGGGGGATTTGGGGAGCAGTACTTC. Translation: CASSQGRPLGGGFGEQYF.

The CDR3, as DNA: TGCGCCAGCAGCTCCTTGATGGGACAGCTAGGAAACACCATATATTTT. This sequence encodes CASSSLMGQLGNTIYF. V gene TRBV4-1 combines with J gene TRBJ1-3; TRBD1 matches at 7 bases. The V segment lost 5 bases and the J segment 4 bases; nucleotides outside the gene matches: 11. The CDR3 is 16 amino acids. Germline CDR1 MGHRA, CDR2 YSYEKL.

V and J are TRBV10-1 and TRBJ2-7; 10 bases fit TRBD1. V gave up 6 bases and J gave up 3 bases; unmatched junction bases: 11. This CDR3 region has 16 residues. CDR1 WNHNN and CDR2 SYGVQD come from the germline V gene (reference sequence). The CDR3 sequence is CASSDDRGPRRYEQYF. The DNA for the CDR3 is TGCGCCAGCAGCGATGACAGGGGGCCCCGCCGCTACGAGCAGTACTTC.

The chain couples TRBV24-1 to TRBJ2-1; 7 bases fit TRBD1. Germline loops: CDR1 KGHDR, CDR2 SFDVKD. Trimming at V came to 3 bases and at J to 4 bases, leaving 8 bases not matched to a gene. The CDR3 runs to 16 residues. CDR3 region: CATSDRDSIIYNEQFF. As DNA, the CDR3 is TGTGCCACCAGTGATCGGGACAGCATAATATACAATGAGCAGTTCTTC.

This clone was found once. This rearrangement joins TRBV6-1 to TRBJ1-5; D remains ambiguous. The CDR3 is 13 amino acids. From germline, CDR1 is MNHNS and CDR2 SASEGT. V was pared by 1 base and J by 7 bases, with 8 bases between. For the CDR3, the DNA is TGTGCCAGCAGTGAAGGGCTGAGGCAGCCCCAGCATTTT. Residues: CASSEGLRQPQHF.

The chain is built from TRBV7-2 and TRBJ2-6, with TRBD1 as a possible D gene (6 bases). This CDR3 is 17 amino acids long. Germline V gives CDR1 SGHTA, CDR2 FQGNSA. The V end lost 2 bases, the J end lost 1 base, and 12 bases lay between the germline ends. For the CDR3, the DNA is TGTGCCAGCAGCTTATTGAACAGGGCTTCTGGGGCCAACGTCCTGACTTTC. Protein: CASSLLNRASGANVLTF. Full variable domain (outside the CDR3, taken from reference TRBV7-2 and TRBJ2-6): GAGVSQSPSNKVTEKGKDVELRCDPISGHTALYWYRQSLGQGLEFLIYFQGNSAPDKSGLPSDRFSAERTGGSVSTLTIQRTQQEDSAVYLCASSLLNRASGANVLTFGAGSRLTVL.

This sequence joins TRBV29-1 and TRBJ2-7; D not resolved. The CDR3 consists of 11 residues. V was cut by 5 bases and J by 0 bases, with 5 bases left in between. Germline CDR1 SQVTM, CDR2 ANQGSEA. The CDR3 DNA is TGCAGCGTTCTCTCCTCCTACGAGCAGTACTTC. Its translation: CSVLSSYEQYF.

Worth noting for this clone: Different DNA sequences within this sample yield the same CDR3. The chain uses TRBV25-1 and TRBJ2-7, with 10 bases fitting TRBD2. Trimming cost V 4 bases and J 4 bases; bases outside gene matches: 4. The CDR3 contains 14 residues. Looked up from germline, CDR1 is MGHDK and CDR2 is SYGVNS. In DNA, the CDR3 is TGTGCCAGCAGTGCTAGCGGGAGTCTTTACGAGCAGTACTTC. It codes for CASSASGSLYEQYF.

The chain joins TRBV5-6 to TRBJ1-1; a possible D gene is TRBD1 (5 bases). The CDR3 sequence is 17 residues long. V was cut by 0 bases and J by 8 bases, with 23 bases left in between. The germline gives CDR1 SGHDT, CDR2 YYEEEE. The CDR3 loop reads CASSLVGFGARDAEAFF. In DNA form, the CDR3 reads TGTGCCAGCAGCTTGGTAGGGTTTGGGGCCAGGGACGCCGAAGCTTTCTTT.

CDR3 in amino acids: CASSARDRSNGEAFF. The DNA for the CDR3 is TGTGCCAGTAGTGCCCGGGACAGGTCTAACGGTGAAGCTTTCTTT. This chain links TRBV19 with TRBJ1-1; 8 positions match TRBD1. Per germline, CDR1 LNHDA and CDR2 SQIVND (reference sequence). V lost 5 bases to trimming and J lost 7 bases; unmatched junction nucleotides: 12. This CDR3 has 15 amino acids.

The chain uses TRBV7-9 and TRBJ2-3, with TRBD2 identical over 14 bases. Trimming removed 5 bases from V and 2 bases from J; junction bases left unmatched: 6. CDR3 length: 17 amino acids. Germline values: CDR1 SEHNR, CDR2 FQNEAQ (reference sequence). The CDR3: CASSLGTSGGATDTQYF. CDR3 DNA sequence: TGTGCCAGCAGCCTCGGGACTAGCGGGGGTGCCACAGATACGCAGTATTTT.

V gene TRBV13 combines with J gene TRBJ2-2; TRBD2 aligns across 12 bases. Trimming cost V 2 bases and J 0 bases; bases outside gene matches: 7. Per germline, CDR1 PRHDT and CDR2 FYEKMQ (reference sequence). The length of the CDR3 is 19 residues. For the CDR3, the DNA is TGTGCCAGCAGCTTACTCGCGCTAGCGGGGGGGTCGAACACCGGGGAGCTGTTTTTT. This gives the protein CASSLLALAGGSNTGELFF.

The chain combines TRBV7-2 with TRBJ2-1; D possibly matches TRBD1 or TRBD2 (7 bases each). Trimming took off 5 bases at V and 5 bases at J, with 19 bases between the two ends. This CDR3 contains 16 residues. CDR1 is SGHTA, CDR2 FQGNSA, per germline. The CDR3 sequence is CASSPGGGRINNEQFF. The CDR3 bases are TGTGCCAGCAGCCCAGGGGGGGGGCGGATAAACAATGAGCAGTTCTTC.

The chain has TRBV7-9 and TRBJ2-6, with D perhaps being TRBD1 or TRBD2 (5 bases each). From germline, CDR1 is SEHNR and CDR2 FQNEAQ (reference sequence). This CDR3 spans 14 amino acids. V dropped 5 bases and J dropped 4 bases, with 9 bases sitting between them. The CDR3 loop is CASSPGTGANVLTF. The CDR3 nucleotides read TGTGCCAGCAGCCCAGGGACCGGGGCCAACGTCCTGACTTTC.

The J gene is TRBJ2-5, the V gene TRBV5-1, with 10 nucleotides matching TRBD2. The germline V gene has CDR1 SGHRS and CDR2 YFSETQ. The CDR3 is made up of 15 amino acids. Trimming took 4 bases from V and 2 from J; bases not matched to a gene: 5. This CDR3 reads CASSPGTSDQETQYF. The CDR3 nucleotides are TGCGCCAGCAGCCCAGGGACTAGCGATCAAGAGACCCAGTACTTC.

The chain combines TRBV10-3 with TRBJ1-4; 12 bases are a match to TRBD1. The V gene's germline CDR1 is ENHRY and CDR2 SYGVKD. The CDR3 sequence is 16 residues long. V lost 2 bases and J lost 7; bases outside the gene matches: 5. The CDR3 is CAISETGQGAGEKLFF. The CDR3 coding sequence is TGTGCCATCAGTGAGACGGGACAGGGGGCAGGTGAAAAACTGTTTTTT.

V is TRBV9 and J is TRBJ1-5; D remains ambiguous. This CDR3 region has 15 residues. Germline V CDR1 and CDR2: SGDLS, YYNGEE. Trimming removed 0 bases from V and 0 bases from J, with 7 bases in between. The CDR3 sequence is CASSVDGYSNQPQHF. The CDR3 coding sequence is TGTGCCAGCAGCGTAGATGGATATAGCAATCAGCCCCAGCATTTT.

Of note for this clone: The junction differs from germline at one of its ends, possibly a read error. The CDR3 nucleotides read TGTGCCAGCAGTGAAGGCACAGGGGGTTATAACTTC. It is translated as CASSEGTGGYNF. The chain links TRBV2 to TRBJ2-7; 8 nucleotides match TRBD1. Germline V gene data show CDR1 as SNHLY and CDR2 as FYNNEI. CDR3 size: 12 residues.

V and J are TRBV15 and TRBJ2-7, with D uncertain. Germline-derived CDR1 and CDR2 are LNHNV and YYDKDF (reference sequence). The CDR3 sequence is 14 residues long. V was shortened by 5 bases and J by 6 bases, with 17 bases between the two germline ends. CDR3 region: CATSPQRSASEQYF. CDR3 nucleotide sequence: TGTGCCACCAGCCCCCAGAGGTCAGCGTCCGAGCAGTACTTC.

V and J are TRBV2 and TRBJ2-4; either TRBD1 or TRBD2 may fit D (6 bases each). The V gene lost 6 bases and the J gene lost 0 bases, with 9 bases spanning the gap. CDR1 SNHLY and CDR2 FYNNEI come from the germline V gene. This CDR3 has 14 residues. The CDR3: CASREGGAKNIQYF. The CDR3 bases are TGTGCCAGCAGGGAGGGGGGAGCCAAAAACATTCAGTACTTC.

As for this clone: Other nucleotide sequences in the sample specify the same CDR3. This chain links TRBV2 with TRBJ2-7; tentative D call: TRBD2 (8 bases). This CDR3 comprises 13 residues. The ends were cut back, 7 bases at V and 2 bases at J, with 12 bases in the middle. Germline assignment: CDR1 SNHLY and CDR2 FYNNEI. The DNA of the CDR3 is TGTGCCAGCACAGGGGGACTAGCCTACGAGCAGTACTTC. Translation gives CASTGGLAYEQYF. Using reference TRBV2 and TRBJ2-7 for the parts outside the CDR3, the full variable domain is EPEVTQTPSHQVTQMGQEVILRCVPISNHLYFYWYRQILGQKVEFLVSFYNNEISEKSEIFDDQFSVERPDGSNFTLKIRSTKLEDSAMYFCASTGGLAYEQYFGPGTRLTVT.

This clone has just a few counts. The V call is TRBV9, the J call TRBJ2-7; 8 bases line up with TRBD1. The ends lost 4 bases at V and 1 base at J; junction bases unmatched: 10. The CDR3 runs to 16 residues. Germline V CDR1 and CDR2: SGDLS, YYNGEE. CDR3 loop: CASSPPPRDRSYEQYF. The CDR3 DNA is TGTGCCAGCAGCCCACCCCCCCGGGACAGGTCCTACGAGCAGTACTTC.

CDR3 loop: CASSYYGGSYNEQFF. The CDR3 DNA is TGTGCCAGCAGTTACTACGGGGGCTCCTACAATGAGCAGTTCTTC. The chain uses TRBV6-2 or TRBV6-3 and TRBJ2-1, with a possible D match to TRBD2 (6 bases). There are 15 residues in the CDR3. Germline CDR1 is MNHEY and CDR2 is SVGEGT. V lost 1 base to trimming and J lost 0 bases, with 7 bases between them.

The rearrangement uses TRBV6-5 and TRBJ2-1; 9 bases line up with TRBD2. Germline loops: CDR1 MNHEY, CDR2 SVGAGI. The CDR3 consists of 15 residues. J lost 7 bases, V lost 6 bases, and 10 bases had no gene match. The CDR3 region is CASSFSGSLPNEQFF. CDR3 in DNA: TGTGCCAGCAGCTTTAGCGGGAGCCTGCCTAATGAGCAGTTCTTC.

V is TRBV6-6 and J is TRBJ1-3, with a possible D match to TRBD1 (6 bases). The V and J ends lost 2 bases and 5 bases respectively, with 16 bases between them. The CDR3 spans 16 residues. Germline V gene data show CDR1 as MNHNY and CDR2 as SVGAGI (reference sequence). In DNA, the CDR3 is TGTGCCAGCAGTTACAGCTCACGGGGGCTAAGAAACACCATATATTTT. Amino acid sequence: CASSYSSRGLRNTIYF.

The V call is TRBV5-1, the J call TRBJ2-1; 10 positions match TRBD2. The CDR3 length is 18 residues. V dropped 0 bases and J dropped 0; count of bases not matched to a gene: 6. Germline V gives CDR1 SGHRS, CDR2 YFSETQ. The CDR3 spells CASSLALAGVPSYNEQFF. The CDR3 bases are TGCGCCAGCAGCTTGGCGCTAGCGGGAGTACCCTCCTACAATGAGCAGTTCTTC.